This is a list of T cell receptor beta chains from one sample in a study of T cells in Graves' hyperthyroidism and ophthalmopathy. TCRdb fed the multiplex PCR reads into MiXCR, producing one record per CDR3 protein. The table records 350,000 to 400,000 distinct CDR3 sequences, less than 20% of them present only once. The sequenced material came from blood. All receptors come from a man between 18 and 29 years old with Graves' ophthalmopathy. Each CDR3 is given with its conserved first and last residue. D genes are given only for firm matches. The size of a clone is reported for some rows only, either as once, few or many, or as a class for expanded clones.

v_gene	j_gene	abundance	d_gene	CDR3aa	CDR3nt
TRBV5-1	TRBJ2-2	many	.	CASSLVSGTANTGELFF	TGCGCCAGCAGCTTGGTTAGTGGGACGGCGAACACCGGGGAGCTGTTTTTT
TRBV9	TRBJ2-3	once	TRBD2	CASSASGGGTDTQYF	TGTGCCAGCAGCGCATCGGGGGGGGGCACAGATACGCAGTATTTT
TRBV12-3/TRBV12-4	TRBJ2-7	many	.	CASSLGGRDEQYF	TGTGCCAGCAGTTTAGGGGGCAGGGACGAGCAGTACTTC
TRBV19	TRBJ2-7	few	.	CASSDGRRDEQYF	TGTGCCAGTAGTGACGGACGCCGGGACGAGCAGTACTTC
TRBV7-2	TRBJ2-7	few	TRBD2	CASSLSAGGSYEQYF	TGTGCCAGCAGCTTATCTGCGGGAGGCTCCTACGAGCAGTACTTC
TRBV2	TRBJ1-4	many	.	CASSENSDEKLFF	TGTGCCAGCAGTGAGAATAGTGATGAAAAACTGTTTTTT
TRBV3-1	TRBJ1-2	many	.	CASSQDSRGYTF	TGTGCCAGCAGCCAAGACAGCCGAGGCTACACCTTC
TRBV27	TRBJ2-3	few	TRBD1	CASSLGQGWNTQYF	TGTGCCAGCAGTTTGGGACAGGGCTGGAATACGCAGTATTTT
TRBV7-2	TRBJ1-5	.	.	CASSSGRGSNQPQHF	TGTGCCAGCAGCTCGGGTCGGGGGAGCAATCAGCCCCAGCATTTT
TRBV20-1	TRBJ1-1	few	.	CSARVWQRGTEAFF	TGCAGTGCTAGAGTGTGGCAAAGGGGAACTGAAGCTTTCTTT
TRBV6-4	TRBJ1-3	.	.	CASGDGSSGNTIYF	TGTGCCAGCGGGGACGGGAGCTCTGGAAACACCATATATTTT
TRBV7-9	TRBJ1-1	.	.	CASSFRGSGTGAFF	TGTGCCAGCAGCTTTCGGGGATCTGGCACTGGAGCTTTCTTT
TRBV10-3	TRBJ2-6	few	.	CAISESKGNGANVLTF	TGTGCCATCAGTGAGTCGAAGGGAAATGGGGCCAACGTCCTGACTTTC
TRBV5-1	TRBJ2-7	.	.	CASSWGFDLSSCEQYF	TGCGCCAGCAGCTGGGGGTTTGACTTGAGCTCCTGCGAGCAGTACTTC
TRBV24-1	TRBJ1-5	.	.	CATSPLKRGLCQPQHF	TGTGCCACCAGCCCACTTAAAAGGGGCCTCTGTCAGCCCCAGCATTTT